The 2 T cell receptor beta chains below come from one sample, sequenced in a study of technical replicates of blood from a handful of donors. Clones were read by immunoSEQ multiplex PCR, and TCRdb kept only the in-frame ones, dropping some. Of more than 90,000 clones listed, under 97% are singletons. Sample: T cells isolated from PBMCs. These receptors all come from a human donor in good health.

This chain uses TRBV5-4 with TRBJ1-6, with 9 bases aligning to TRBD1. The CDR3 length is 15 residues. CDR1 is SGHNT, CDR2 YYREEE, per germline (reference sequence). J lost 7 bases, V lost 2 bases, and 4 bases had no gene match. Here the CDR3 DNA reads TGTGCCAGCAGCTTAACGGGACAGGGAAATTCACCCCTCCACTTT. Translated: CASSLTGQGNSPLHF. The whole variable domain, remainder taken from reference TRBV5-4 and TRBJ1-6, is ETGVTQSPTHLIKTRGQQVTLRCSSQSGHNTVSWYQQALGQGPQFIFQYYREEENGRGNFPPRFSGLQFPNYSSELNVNALELDDSALYLCASSLTGQGNSPLHFGNGTRLTVT.

V is TRBV15 and J is TRBJ2-1; 11 bases map to TRBD2. The CDR3 extends over 15 amino acids. V lost 7 bases and J lost 4; bases outside the gene matches: 6. Germline V gives CDR1 LNHNV, CDR2 YYDKDF (reference sequence). Written as DNA, the CDR3 is TGTGCCACCATCTCGACTAGCGGGATTTACAATGAGCAGTTCTTC. Translated, it gives CATISTSGIYNEQFF.